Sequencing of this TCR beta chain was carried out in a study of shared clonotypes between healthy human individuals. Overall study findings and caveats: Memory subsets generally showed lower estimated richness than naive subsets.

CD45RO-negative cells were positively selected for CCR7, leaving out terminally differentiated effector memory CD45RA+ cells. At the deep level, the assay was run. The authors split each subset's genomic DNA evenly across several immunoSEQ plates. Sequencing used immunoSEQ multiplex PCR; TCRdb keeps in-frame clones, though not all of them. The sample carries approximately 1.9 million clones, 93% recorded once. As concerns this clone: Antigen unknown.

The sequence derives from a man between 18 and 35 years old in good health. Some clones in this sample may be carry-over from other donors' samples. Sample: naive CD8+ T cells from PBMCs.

CDR3 loop: CATDTGELFF. The CDR3 nucleotides read TGTGCCACCGACACCGGGGAGCTGTTTTTT. The rearrangement uses TRBV11-1 and TRBJ2-2; D call uncertain. Germline V gene sequence: CDR1 SGHAT, CDR2 FQDESV (reference sequence). The CDR3 runs to 10 residues. The germline V and J ends were trimmed by 10 bases and 3 bases, with 3 bases remaining between them.